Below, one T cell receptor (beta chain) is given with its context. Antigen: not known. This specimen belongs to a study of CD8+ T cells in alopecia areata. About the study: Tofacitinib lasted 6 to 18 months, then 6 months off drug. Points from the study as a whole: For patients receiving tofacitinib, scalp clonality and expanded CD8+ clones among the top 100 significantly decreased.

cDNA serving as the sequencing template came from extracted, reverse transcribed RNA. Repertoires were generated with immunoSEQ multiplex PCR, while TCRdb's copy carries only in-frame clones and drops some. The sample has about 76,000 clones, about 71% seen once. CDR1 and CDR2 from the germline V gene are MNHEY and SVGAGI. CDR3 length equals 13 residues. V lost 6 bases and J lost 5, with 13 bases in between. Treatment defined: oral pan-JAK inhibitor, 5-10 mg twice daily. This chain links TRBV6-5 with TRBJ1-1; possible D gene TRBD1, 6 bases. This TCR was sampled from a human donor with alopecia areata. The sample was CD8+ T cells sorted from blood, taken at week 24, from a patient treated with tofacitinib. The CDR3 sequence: CASRRTGLTEAFF. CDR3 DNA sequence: TGTGCCAGCAGGAGAACAGGGCTTACTGAAGCTTTCTTT.